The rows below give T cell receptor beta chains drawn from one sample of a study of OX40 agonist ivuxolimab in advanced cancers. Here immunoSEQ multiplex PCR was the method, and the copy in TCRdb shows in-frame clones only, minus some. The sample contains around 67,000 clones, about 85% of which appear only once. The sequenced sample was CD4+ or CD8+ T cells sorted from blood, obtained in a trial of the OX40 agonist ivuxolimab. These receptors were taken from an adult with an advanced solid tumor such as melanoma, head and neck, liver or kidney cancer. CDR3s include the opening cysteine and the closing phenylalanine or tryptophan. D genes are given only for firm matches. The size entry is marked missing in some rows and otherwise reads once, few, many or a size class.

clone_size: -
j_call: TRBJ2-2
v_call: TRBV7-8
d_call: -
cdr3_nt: TGTGCCAGCAGCTCACTAATGGTAGAGACCGGGGAGCTGTTTTTT
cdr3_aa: CASSSLMVETGELFF

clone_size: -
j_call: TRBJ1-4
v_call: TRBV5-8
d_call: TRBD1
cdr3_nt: TGTGCCAGCAGCACTCGACAGGGAACTAATGAAAAACTGTTTTTT
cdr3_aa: CASSTRQGTNEKLFF

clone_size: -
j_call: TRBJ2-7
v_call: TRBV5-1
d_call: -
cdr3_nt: TGCGCCAGCAGCTTGGGGTCAGGGTTTTACGAGCAGTACTTC
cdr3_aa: CASSLGSGFYEQYF

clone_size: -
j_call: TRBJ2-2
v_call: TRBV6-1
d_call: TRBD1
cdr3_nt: TGTGCCAGCAGTGATTATACAGGGGGCGCCTTGGGCACCGGGGAGCTGTTTTTT
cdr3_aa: CASSDYTGGALGTGELFF

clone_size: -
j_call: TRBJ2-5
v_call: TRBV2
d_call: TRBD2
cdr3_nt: TGTGCCAGCAGTCCACGGACTAGCGGGAGTATTGTGGAGACCCAGTACTTC
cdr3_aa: CASSPRTSGSIVETQYF

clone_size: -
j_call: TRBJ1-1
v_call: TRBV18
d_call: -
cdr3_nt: TGTGCCAGCTCACCACTGGGACAGAACACTGAAGCTTTCTTT
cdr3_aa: CASSPLGQNTEAFF

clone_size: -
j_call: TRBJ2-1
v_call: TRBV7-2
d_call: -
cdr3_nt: TGTGCCAGCAGCTCCGTCGTCAGAAATTGGGACAATGAGCAGTTCTTC
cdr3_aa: CASSSVVRNWDNEQFF

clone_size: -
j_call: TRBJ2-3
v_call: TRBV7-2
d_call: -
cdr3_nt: TGTGCCAGCAGCTTACCGCCGGGATATACGCAGTATTTT
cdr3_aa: CASSLPPGYTQYF

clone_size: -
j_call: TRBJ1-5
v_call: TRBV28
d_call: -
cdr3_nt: TGTGCCAGCAGGACCCCAAACGATCAGCCCCAGCATTTT
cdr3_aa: CASRTPNDQPQHF

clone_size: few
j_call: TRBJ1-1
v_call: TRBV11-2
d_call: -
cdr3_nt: TGTGCCAGCAGCTTAGGAGCGAACACTGAAGCTTTCTTT
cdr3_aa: CASSLGANTEAFF

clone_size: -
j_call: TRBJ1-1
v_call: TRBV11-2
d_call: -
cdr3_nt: TGTGCCAGCAGTTGGAACAGGGATACTGAAGCTTTCTTT
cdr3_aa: CASSWNRDTEAFF

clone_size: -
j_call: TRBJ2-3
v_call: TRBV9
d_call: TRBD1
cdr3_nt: TGTGCCAGCAGCCCCAGACAGGGTTTTGATACGCAGTATTTT
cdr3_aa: CASSPRQGFDTQYF

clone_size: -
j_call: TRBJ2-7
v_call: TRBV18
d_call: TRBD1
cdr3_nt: TGTGCCAGCTCGCCGGGACAGGGGCTGAACGAGCAGTACTTC
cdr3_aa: CASSPGQGLNEQYF

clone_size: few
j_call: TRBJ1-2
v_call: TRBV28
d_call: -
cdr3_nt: TGTGCCAGCAGTTTCGCGGGACGGACGAACTATGGCTACACCTTC
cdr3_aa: CASSFAGRTNYGYTF

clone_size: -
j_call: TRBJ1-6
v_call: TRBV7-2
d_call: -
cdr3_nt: TGTGCCAGCAGCTTAGATGGTTATAATTCACCCCTCCACTTT
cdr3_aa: CASSLDGYNSPLHF

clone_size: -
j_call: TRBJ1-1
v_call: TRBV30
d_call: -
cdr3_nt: TGTGCCTGGAGACACTCACCGGGACATCCGAACACTGAAGCTTTCTTT
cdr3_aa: CAWRHSPGHPNTEAFF

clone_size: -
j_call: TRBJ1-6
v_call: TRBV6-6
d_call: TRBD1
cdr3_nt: TGTGCCAGCAGAACCGACAGGGAGCGGAATTCACCCCTCCACTTT
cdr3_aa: CASRTDRERNSPLHF

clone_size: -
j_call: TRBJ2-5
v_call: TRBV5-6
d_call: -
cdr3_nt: TGTGCCAGCAGGAGCAGGGTGGTGGAGACCCAGTACTTC
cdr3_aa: CASRSRVVETQYF

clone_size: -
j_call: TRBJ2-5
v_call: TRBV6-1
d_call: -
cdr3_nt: TGTGCCAGCAGTGAAGGGTCCGGGGCACACCAAGAGACCCAGTACTTC
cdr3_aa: CASSEGSGAHQETQYF

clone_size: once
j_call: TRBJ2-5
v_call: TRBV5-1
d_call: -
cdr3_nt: TGCGCCAGCAGCTTCGGGACCACCCAAGAGACCCAGTACTTC
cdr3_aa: CASSFGTTQETQYF

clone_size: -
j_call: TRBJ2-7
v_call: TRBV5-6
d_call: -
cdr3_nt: TGTGCCAGCAGCTTGGGAGGGCCCTACGAGCAGTACTTC
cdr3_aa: CASSLGGPYEQYF

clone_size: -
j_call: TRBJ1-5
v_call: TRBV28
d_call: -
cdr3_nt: TGTGCCAGCAGTTTATCGGTGGGTTCAAATCAGCCCCAGCATTTT
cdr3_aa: CASSLSVGSNQPQHF

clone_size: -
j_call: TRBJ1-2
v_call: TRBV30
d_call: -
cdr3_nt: TGTGCCCGTTCGGGGACACCAAACTATGGCTACACCTTC
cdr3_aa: CARSGTPNYGYTF

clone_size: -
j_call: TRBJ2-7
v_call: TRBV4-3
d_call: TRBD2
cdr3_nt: TGCGCCAGCAGCGTCGGAACTAGCGGGAGCGGGGAGCAGTACTTC
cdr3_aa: CASSVGTSGSGEQYF

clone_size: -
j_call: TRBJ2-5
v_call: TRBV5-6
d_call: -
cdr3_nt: TGTGCCAGCAGCTTGGATTCCCTCCGGCGTGCCCAGTACTTC
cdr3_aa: CASSLDSLRRAQYF

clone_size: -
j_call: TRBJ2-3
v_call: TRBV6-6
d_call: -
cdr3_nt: TGTGCCAGCAGGCCCGGGCCAGATACGCAGTATTTT
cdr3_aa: CASRPGPDTQYF

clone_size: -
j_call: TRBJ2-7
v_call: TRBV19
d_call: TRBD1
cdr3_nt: TGTGCCAGTACTCGGACAGGGAATCGTTTAGAAGGCTACGAGCAGTACTTC
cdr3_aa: CASTRTGNRLEGYEQYF

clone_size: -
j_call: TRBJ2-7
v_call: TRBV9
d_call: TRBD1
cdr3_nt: TGTGCCAGCAGCCCCCCCGGGACAGGGGGCAACGAGCAGTACTTC
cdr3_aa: CASSPPGTGGNEQYF

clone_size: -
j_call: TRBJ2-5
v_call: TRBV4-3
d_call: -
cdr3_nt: TGCGCCAGCAGCCAAGATTTCCGAGCCGACAAGTACTTC
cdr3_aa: CASSQDFRADKYF

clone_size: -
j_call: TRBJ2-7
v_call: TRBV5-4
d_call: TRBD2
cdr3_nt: TGTGCCAGCAGCCAAGTGTACGGGGGGGATTACGAGCAGTACTTC
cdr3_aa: CASSQVYGGDYEQYF

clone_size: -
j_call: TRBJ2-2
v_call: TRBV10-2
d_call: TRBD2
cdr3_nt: TGCGCCAGCAGTGATGTCGGGAGGGCCCCCGGGGAGCTGTTTTTT
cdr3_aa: CASSDVGRAPGELFF

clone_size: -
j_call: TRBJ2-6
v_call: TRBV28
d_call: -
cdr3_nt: TGTGCCAGCAGTTTGGTGTCGAGTAACGTCCTGACTTTC
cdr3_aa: CASSLVSSNVLTF

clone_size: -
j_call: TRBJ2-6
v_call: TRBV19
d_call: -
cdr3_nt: TGTGCCAGCCGAGACCCTGGGGCCAACGTCCTGACTTTC
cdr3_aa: CASRDPGANVLTF

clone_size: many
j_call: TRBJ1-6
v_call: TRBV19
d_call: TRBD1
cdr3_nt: TGTGCCAGTTCGCAGGACAGGAATTCACCCCTCCACTTT
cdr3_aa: CASSQDRNSPLHF

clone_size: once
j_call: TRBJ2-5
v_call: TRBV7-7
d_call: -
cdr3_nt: TGTGCTAGCAGCCCGGGGGGCGGAGAGACCCAGTACTTC
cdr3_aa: CASSPGGGETQYF

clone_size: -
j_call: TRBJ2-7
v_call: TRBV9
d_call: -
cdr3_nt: TGTGCCAGCAGCGGGCAGAGGGCGTACGAGCAGTACTTC
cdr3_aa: CASSGQRAYEQYF

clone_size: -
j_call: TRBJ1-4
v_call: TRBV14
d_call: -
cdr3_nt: TGTGCCAGCAGCCAAGGCGGGGTGTCTAATGAAAAACTGTTTTTT
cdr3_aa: CASSQGGVSNEKLFF

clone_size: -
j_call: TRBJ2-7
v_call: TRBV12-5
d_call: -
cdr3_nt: TGTGCTAGTGGATCCTTCTACGAGCAGTACTTC
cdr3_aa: CASGSFYEQYF

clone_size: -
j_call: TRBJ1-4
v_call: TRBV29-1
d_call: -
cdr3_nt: TGCAGCGTCCAGCATCAGGGAAATGAAAAACTGTTTTTT
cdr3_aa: CSVQHQGNEKLFF

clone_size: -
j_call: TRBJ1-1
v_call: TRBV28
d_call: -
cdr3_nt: TGTGCCAGCAGATGGGCCGTGAACACTGAAGCTTTCTTT
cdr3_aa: CASRWAVNTEAFF

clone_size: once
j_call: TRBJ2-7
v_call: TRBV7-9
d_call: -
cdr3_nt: TGTGCCAGCAGCTTAGAGGGGCTGCCCTCCTACGAGCAGTACTTC
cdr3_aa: CASSLEGLPSYEQYF

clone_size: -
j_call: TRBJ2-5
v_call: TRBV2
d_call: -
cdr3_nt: TGTGCCAGCAGTGAACGGGCAAACCGGGAGACCCAGTACTTC
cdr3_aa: CASSERANRETQYF

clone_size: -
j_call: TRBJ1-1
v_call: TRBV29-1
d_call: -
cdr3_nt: TGCAGCGTTGAGGTTTCGGGCATGAACACTGAAGCTTTCTTT
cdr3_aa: CSVEVSGMNTEAFF

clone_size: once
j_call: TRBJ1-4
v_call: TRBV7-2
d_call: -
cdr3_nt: TGTGCCAGCAGCCTCATGGACAGTGGGAAACTGTTTTTT
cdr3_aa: CASSLMDSGKLFF

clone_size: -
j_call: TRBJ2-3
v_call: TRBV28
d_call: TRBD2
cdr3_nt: TGTGCCAGCAGCCCCTGGAGGGAGGGAAGCACAGATACGCAGTATTTT
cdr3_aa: CASSPWREGSTDTQYF

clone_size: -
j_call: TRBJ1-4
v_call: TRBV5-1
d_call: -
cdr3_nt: TGCGCCAGCAGCTTGGGGGACGGAACATATGAAAAACTGTTTTTT
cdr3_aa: CASSLGDGTYEKLFF

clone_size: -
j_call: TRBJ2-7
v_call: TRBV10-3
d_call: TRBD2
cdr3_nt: TGTGCCATCAGTGAGTCCCGGGGCCACAAGGAAGCGGCGGGAGTGGGTTACGAGCAGTACTTC
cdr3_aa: CAISESRGHKEAAGVGYEQYF

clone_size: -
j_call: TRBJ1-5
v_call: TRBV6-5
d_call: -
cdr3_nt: TGTGCCAGCAGGACCGGTGGCTATAGCAATCAGCCCCAGCATTTT
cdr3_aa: CASRTGGYSNQPQHF

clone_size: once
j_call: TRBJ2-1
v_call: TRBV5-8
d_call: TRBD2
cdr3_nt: TGTGCCAGCGGTGTGTGGCGGGAGGACTACAATGAGCAGTTCTTC
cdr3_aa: CASGVWREDYNEQFF

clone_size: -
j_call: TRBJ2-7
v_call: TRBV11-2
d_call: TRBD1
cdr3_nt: TGTGCCAGCAGCTTAGACCGACAGGGGAGATGGTCCTACGAGCAGTACTTC
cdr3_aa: CASSLDRQGRWSYEQYF

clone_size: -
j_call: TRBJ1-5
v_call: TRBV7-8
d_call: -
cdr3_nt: TGTGCCAGCAGCTCCATCGGAAGGGCTGATCAGCCCCAGCATTTT
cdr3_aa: CASSSIGRADQPQHF

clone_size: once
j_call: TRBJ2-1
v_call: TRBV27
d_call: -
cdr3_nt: TGTGCCAGCAGTGCTCCGGGACACCCCTCCTACAATGAGCAGTTCTTC
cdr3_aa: CASSAPGHPSYNEQFF

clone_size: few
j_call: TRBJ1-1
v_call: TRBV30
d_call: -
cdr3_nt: TGTGCCTGGAGTGTTAGAGGGACTGAAGCTTTCTTT
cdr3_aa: CAWSVRGTEAFF